Described below is a single T cell receptor (beta chain) sequence and its context. Its antigen is not known. TCRdb independently ran MiXCR on the RACE reads; one entry per CDR3 protein. The sample includes hundreds of thousands of distinct CDR3 sequences, about 6% of them seen just once. These data belong to a study of human T cells and chemical hapten exposure. Findings and caveats of the study: Relative to controls, expanded TCRs formed significantly more large CDR3 similarity clusters.

Trimming shortened V by 0 bases and J by 2 bases, and 12 bases separated the two germline ends. Germline V lookup: CDR1 DFQATT, CDR2 SNEGSKA (reference sequence). This CDR3 is 15 amino acids long. Time point defined: patch test 2, 6 weeks after DPC sensitization. The treatment is: therapeutic diphenylcyclopropenone sensitization with weekly scalp DPC. This specimen was whole blood, taken in connection with sensitization to the hapten diphenylcyclopropenone (DPC). This rearrangement joins TRBV20-1 to TRBJ2-3; D is unresolved. This clonotype was obtained from a woman younger than 35 with alopecia areata. Some clones in this sample may be carry-over from other donors' samples. CDR3 DNA: TGCAGTGCTAGAGAATCCGGAAGCCCCACAGATACGCAGTATTTT. It is translated as CSARESGSPTDTQYF.